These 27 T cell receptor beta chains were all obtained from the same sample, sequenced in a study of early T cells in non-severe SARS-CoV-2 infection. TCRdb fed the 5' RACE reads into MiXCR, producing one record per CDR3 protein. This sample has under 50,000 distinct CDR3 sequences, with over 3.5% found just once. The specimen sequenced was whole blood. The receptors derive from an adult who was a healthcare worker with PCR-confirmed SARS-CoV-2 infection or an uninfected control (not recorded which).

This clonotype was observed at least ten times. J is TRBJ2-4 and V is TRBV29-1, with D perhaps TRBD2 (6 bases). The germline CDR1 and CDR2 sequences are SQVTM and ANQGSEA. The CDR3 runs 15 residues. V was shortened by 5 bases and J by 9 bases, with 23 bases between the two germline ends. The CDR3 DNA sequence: TGCAGCGTTCAGAGGGGACTTCAATCGGAAGGCATTCAGTACTTC. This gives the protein CSVQRGLQSEGIQYF.

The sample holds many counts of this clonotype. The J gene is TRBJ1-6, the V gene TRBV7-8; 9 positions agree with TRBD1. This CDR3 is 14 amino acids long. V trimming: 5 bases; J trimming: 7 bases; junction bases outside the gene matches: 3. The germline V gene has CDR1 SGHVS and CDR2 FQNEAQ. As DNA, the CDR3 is TGTGCCAGCAGCGTCGGACAGGGGAATTCACCCCTCCACTTT. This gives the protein CASSVGQGNSPLHF.

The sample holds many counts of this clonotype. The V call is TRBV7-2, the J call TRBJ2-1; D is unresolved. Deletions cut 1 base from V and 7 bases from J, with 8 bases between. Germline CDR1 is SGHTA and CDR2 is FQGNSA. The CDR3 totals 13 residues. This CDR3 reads CASSLGWANEQFF. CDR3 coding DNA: TGTGCCAGCAGCTTAGGGTGGGCGAATGAGCAGTTCTTC.

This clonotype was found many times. CDR3 residues: CASRGLGEKLFF. Here the CDR3 DNA reads TGTGCCTCCAGGGGCTTGGGTGAAAAACTGTTTTTT. This sequence joins TRBV7-9 and TRBJ1-4, with D possibly TRBD1 on 6 matching bases. Germline lookup yields CDR1 SEHNR and CDR2 FQNEAQ (reference sequence). The CDR3 totals 12 residues. The V gene lost 11 bases and the J gene lost 7 bases, with 14 bases spanning the gap.

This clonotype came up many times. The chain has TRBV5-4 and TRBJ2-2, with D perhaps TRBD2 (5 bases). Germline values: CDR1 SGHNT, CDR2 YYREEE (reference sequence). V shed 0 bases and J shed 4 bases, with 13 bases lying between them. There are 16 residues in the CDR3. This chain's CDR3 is CASSLETGRVTGELFF. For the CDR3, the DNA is TGTGCCAGCAGCTTGGAAACGGGAAGGGTCACCGGGGAGCTGTTTTTT.

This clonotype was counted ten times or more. CDR3 bases: TGCGCCACCGAACGGGCACAGAACTATGGCTACACCTTC. Its translation is CATERAQNYGYTF. This sequence joins TRBV10-1 and TRBJ1-2; D is unclear. CDR3 length equals 13 residues. Germline V gene sequence: CDR1 WNHNN, CDR2 SYGVQD (reference sequence). Trimming removed 10 bases at V and 2 bases at J, with 14 bases between.

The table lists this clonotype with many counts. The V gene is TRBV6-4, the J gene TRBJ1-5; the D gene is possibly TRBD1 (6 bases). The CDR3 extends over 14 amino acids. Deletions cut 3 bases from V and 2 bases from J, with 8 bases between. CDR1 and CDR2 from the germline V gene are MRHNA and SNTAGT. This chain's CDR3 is CASSEQGGNQPQHF. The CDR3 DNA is TGTGCCAGCAGTGAACAGGGTGGCAATCAGCCCCAGCATTTT.

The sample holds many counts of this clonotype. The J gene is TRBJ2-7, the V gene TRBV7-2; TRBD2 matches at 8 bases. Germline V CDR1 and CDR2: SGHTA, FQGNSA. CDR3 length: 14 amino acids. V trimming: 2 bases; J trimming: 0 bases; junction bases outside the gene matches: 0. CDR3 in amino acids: CASSLSGSSYEQYF. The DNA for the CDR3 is TGTGCCAGCAGCTTAAGCGGGAGCTCCTACGAGCAGTACTTC.

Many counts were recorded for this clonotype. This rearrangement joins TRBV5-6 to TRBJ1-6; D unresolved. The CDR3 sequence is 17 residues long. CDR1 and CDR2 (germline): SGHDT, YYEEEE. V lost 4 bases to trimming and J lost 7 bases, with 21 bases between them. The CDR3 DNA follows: TGTGCCAGCAGCGACGGACTTTCCGAGGTCGAGAATTCACCCCTCCACTTT. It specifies CASSDGLSEVENSPLHF. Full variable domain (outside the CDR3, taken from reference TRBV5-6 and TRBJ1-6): DAGVTQSPTHLIKTRGQQVTLRCSPKSGHDTVSWYQQALGQGPQFIFQYYEEEERQRGNFPDRFSGHQFPNYSSELNVNALLLGDSALYLCASSDGLSEVENSPLHFGNGTRLTVT.

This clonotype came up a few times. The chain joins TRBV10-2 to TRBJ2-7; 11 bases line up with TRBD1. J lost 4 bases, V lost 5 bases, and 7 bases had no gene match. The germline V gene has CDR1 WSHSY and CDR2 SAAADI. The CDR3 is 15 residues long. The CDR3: CASSLGTGGGYEQYF. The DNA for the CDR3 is TGCGCCAGCAGTCTCGGGACAGGGGGAGGGTACGAGCAGTACTTC.

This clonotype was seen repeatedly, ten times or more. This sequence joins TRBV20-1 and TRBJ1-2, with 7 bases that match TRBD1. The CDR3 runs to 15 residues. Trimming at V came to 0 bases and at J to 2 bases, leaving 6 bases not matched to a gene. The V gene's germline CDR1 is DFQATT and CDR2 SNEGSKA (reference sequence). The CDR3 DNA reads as TGCAGTGCTAGAGATGCGGCAGGGGGGAACTATGGCTACACCTTC. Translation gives CSARDAAGGNYGYTF.

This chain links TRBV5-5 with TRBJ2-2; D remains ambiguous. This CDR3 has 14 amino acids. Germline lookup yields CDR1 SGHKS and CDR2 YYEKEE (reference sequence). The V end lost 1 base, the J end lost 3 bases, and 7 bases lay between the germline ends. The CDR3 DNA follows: TGTGCCAGCAGCTTGAACACTTACACCGGGGAGCTGTTTTTT. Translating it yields CASSLNTYTGELFF.

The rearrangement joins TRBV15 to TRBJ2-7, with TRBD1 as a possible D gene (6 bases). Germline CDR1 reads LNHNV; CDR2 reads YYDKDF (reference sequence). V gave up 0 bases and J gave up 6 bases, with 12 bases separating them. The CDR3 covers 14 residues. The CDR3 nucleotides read TGTGCCACCAGCAGAGACCGAACGACAGGCGAGCAGTACTTC. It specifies CATSRDRTTGEQYF.

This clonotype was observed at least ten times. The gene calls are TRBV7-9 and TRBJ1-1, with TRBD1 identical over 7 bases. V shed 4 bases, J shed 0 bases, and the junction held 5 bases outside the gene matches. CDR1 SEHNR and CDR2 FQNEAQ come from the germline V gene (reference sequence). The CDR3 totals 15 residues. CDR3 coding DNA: TGTGCCAGCAGCTCGGAGGGACAGATGAACACTGAAGCTTTCTTT. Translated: CASSSEGQMNTEAFF.

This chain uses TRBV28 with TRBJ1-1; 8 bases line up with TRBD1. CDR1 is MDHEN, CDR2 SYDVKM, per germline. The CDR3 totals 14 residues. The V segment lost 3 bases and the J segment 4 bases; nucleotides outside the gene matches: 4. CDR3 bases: TGTGCCAGCAGTTTGCCAGGGGGCGTCACTGAAGCTTTCTTT. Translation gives CASSLPGGVTEAFF.

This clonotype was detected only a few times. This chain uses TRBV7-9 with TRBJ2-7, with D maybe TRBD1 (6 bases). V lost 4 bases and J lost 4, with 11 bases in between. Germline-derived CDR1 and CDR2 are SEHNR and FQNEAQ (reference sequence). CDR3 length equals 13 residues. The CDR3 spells CASSSEDSYEQYF. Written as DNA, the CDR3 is TGTGCCAGCAGCTCGGAGGACAGTTACGAGCAGTACTTC.

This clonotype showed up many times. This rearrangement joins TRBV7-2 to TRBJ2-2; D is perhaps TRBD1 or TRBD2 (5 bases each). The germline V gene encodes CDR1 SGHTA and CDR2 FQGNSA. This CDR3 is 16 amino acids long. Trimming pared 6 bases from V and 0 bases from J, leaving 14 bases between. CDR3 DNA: TGTGCCAGCAGACAGAGAGGGACGACGAACACCGGGGAGCTGTTTTTT. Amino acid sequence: CASRQRGTTNTGELFF. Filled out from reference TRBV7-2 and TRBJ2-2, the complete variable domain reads GAGVSQSPSNKVTEKGKDVELRCDPISGHTALYWYRQSLGQGLEFLIYFQGNSAPDKSGLPSDRFSAERTGGSVSTLTIQRTQQEDSAVYLCASRQRGTTNTGELFFGEGSRLTVL.

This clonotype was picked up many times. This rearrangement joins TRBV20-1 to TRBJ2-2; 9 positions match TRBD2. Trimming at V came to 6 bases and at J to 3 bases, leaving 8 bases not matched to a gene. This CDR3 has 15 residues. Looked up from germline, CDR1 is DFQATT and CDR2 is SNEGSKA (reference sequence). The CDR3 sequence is CSASGGRAYTGELFF. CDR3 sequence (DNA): TGCAGTGCCTCCGGCGGGAGGGCCTACACCGGGGAGCTGTTTTTT.

The CDR3 protein is CAASGTSGKSYNEQFF. CDR3 sequence (DNA): TGTGCCGCCTCCGGGACTAGCGGGAAGTCCTACAATGAGCAGTTCTTC. The chain is built from TRBV19 and TRBJ2-1; 13 bases match TRBD2. The V gene end was trimmed by 11 bases and the J gene end by 1 base; junction bases not matched to a gene: 8. The CDR3 has 16 amino acids. Germline V gene lookup returns CDR1 LNHDA and CDR2 SQIVND (reference sequence).

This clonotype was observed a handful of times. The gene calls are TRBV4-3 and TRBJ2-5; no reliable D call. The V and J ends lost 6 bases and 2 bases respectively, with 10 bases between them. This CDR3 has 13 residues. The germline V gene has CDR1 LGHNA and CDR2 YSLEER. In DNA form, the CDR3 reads TGCGCCAGCAGTAGATCCAGACAAGAGACCCAGTACTTC. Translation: CASSRSRQETQYF.

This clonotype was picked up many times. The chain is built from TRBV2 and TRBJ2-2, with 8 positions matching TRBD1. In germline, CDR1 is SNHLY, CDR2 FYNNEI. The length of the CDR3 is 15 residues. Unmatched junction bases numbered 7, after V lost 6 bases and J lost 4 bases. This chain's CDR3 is CASSGQGAGTGELFF. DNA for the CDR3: TGTGCCAGCAGCGGACAGGGCGCGGGCACCGGGGAGCTGTTTTTT.

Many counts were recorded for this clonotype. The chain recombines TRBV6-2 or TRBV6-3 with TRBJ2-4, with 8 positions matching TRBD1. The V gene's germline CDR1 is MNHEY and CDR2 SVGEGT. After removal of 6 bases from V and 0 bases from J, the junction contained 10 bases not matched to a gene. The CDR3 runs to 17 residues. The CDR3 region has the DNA TGTGCCAGCAGATCTCATTCGGGACAGGCAGCCAAAAACATTCAGTACTTC. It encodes CASRSHSGQAAKNIQYF.

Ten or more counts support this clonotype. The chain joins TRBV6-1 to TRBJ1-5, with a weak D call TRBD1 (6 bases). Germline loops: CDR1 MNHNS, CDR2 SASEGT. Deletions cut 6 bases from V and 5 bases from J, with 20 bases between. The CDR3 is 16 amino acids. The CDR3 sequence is CASSETGEKVYQPQHF. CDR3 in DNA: TGTGCCAGCAGCGAGACAGGTGAGAAGGTGTATCAGCCCCAGCATTTT.

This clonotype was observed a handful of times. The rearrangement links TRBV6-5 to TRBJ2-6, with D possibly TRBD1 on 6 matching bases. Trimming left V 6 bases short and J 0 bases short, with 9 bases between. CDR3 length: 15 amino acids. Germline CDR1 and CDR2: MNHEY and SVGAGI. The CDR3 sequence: CASSLQGSGANVLTF. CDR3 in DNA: TGTGCCAGCAGCTTACAGGGCTCTGGGGCCAACGTCCTGACTTTC.

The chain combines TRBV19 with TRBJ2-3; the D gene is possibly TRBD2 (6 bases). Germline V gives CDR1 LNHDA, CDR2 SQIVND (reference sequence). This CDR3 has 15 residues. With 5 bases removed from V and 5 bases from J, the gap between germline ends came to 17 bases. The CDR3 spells CASSLQRAVGDTQYF. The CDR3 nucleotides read TGTGCCAGTAGTCTCCAGCGGGCCGTAGGAGATACGCAGTATTTT.

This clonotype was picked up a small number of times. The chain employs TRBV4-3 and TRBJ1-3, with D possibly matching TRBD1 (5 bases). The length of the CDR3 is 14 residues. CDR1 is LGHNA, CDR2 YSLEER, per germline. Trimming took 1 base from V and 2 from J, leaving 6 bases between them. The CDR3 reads CASSQVGAGNTIYF. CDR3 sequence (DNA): TGCGCCAGCAGCCAAGTAGGGGCTGGAAACACCATATATTTT.

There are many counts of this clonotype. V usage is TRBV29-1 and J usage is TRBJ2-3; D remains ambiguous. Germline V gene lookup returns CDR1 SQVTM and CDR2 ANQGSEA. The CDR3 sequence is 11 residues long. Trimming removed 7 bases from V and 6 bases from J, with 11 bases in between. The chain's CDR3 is CSDYYYDTQYF. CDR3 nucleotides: TGCAGCGACTACTACTACGATACGCAGTATTTT.